This T cell receptor (beta chain) was identified in a study of glioma-infiltrating T cells after dendritic cell vaccination. Whole-study context: Dendritic cells derived from monocytes and pulsed with autologous tumor lysate formed the vaccine. At biweekly intervals, patients got three intradermal dendritic cell vaccine injections.

Time point reported: after dendritic cell vaccination, including at tumor progression/relapse. Only patients with spare fresh-frozen tumor and over two years of follow-up were included. None of the glioblastoma patients had an isocitrate dehydrogenase mutation. The method was immunoSEQ multiplex PCR; TCRdb's version includes in-frame clones alone and lacks a portion of them. The table records 91,000 or so clones, over 80% of them present only once. The germline V gene encodes CDR1 MNHEY and CDR2 SVGAGI. CDR3 size: 14 residues. The V gene lost 6 bases and the J gene lost 10 bases, with 22 bases spanning the gap.

The starting material was blood, obtained after dendritic cell vaccination. The source is a human donor with glioblastoma. This chain uses TRBV6-5 with TRBJ2-7, with a possible D match to TRBD2 (6 bases). CDR3 loop: CASRAPGLTSRQYF. The CDR3 DNA reads as TGTGCCAGCAGGGCGCCGGGACTTACGAGTCGTCAGTACTTC.